Listed here are 3 T cell receptor beta chains from one sample, sequenced in a study of T cell clusters in autoimmune cytopenias. TRB rearrangements were amplified by touch-down multiplex PCR with mixed TRB-A/B primers. TCRdb reprocessed the multiplex PCR reads; each CDR3 protein has one entry and no DNA is given. The table lists 5,500 to 6,500 distinct CDR3 sequences. TRB amplification used around 270 ng of peripheral blood genomic DNA. These records were also assigned to another study, of T cell repertoires in aging, cancer and after chemotherapy.

Sequenced: peripheral blood. These receptors came from a human donor in good health.

By frequency, this clonotype is medium-sized (0.01 to 0.1%). V is TRBV19 and J is TRBJ2-1; TCRdb calls TRBD2, which cannot be checked without DNA. The CDR3 runs 15 residues. Germline V lookup: CDR1 LNHDA, CDR2 SQIVND (reference sequence). This CDR3 reads CASSIRTSGSNEQFF.

This rearrangement joins TRBV7-9 to TRBJ2-3; the D call from TCRdb, TRBD2, cannot be confirmed without DNA. CDR1 SEHNR and CDR2 FQNEAQ come from the germline V gene (reference sequence). The CDR3 spans 14 residues. The CDR3 reads CASSLAGGPGTQYF.

This sequence joins TRBV6-5 and TRBJ2-7; lacking DNA, the TRBD1 call made by TCRdb goes unchecked. The CDR3 has 16 residues. Germline V CDR1 and CDR2: MNHEY, SVGAGI. The CDR3 reads CASSSPVGQPAYEQYF.